The T cell receptor (beta chain) described here comes from a study of CD8 T cells in ankylosing spondylitis. The table lists this clonotype with many counts. TCRdb recomputed calls from the 5' RACE reads with MiXCR, one row per CDR3 protein. The table records tens of thousands of distinct CDR3 sequences, over 2.5% of them present only once. This TCR came from a male donor with ankylosing spondylitis or in good health (not recorded which). Sequencing used blood, either unsorted or a sorted T cell fraction (not recorded which).

The CDR3: CASSVAQTSYNEQFF. CDR3 DNA sequence: TGTGCCAGCAGCGTAGCCCAGACTAGTTACAATGAGCAGTTCTTC. The chain carries TRBV9 and TRBJ2-1; a possible D gene is TRBD2 (6 bases). Germline V gives CDR1 SGDLS, CDR2 YYNGEE. The CDR3 is 15 amino acids. The germline V and J ends were trimmed by 0 bases and 4 bases, with 11 bases remaining between them.